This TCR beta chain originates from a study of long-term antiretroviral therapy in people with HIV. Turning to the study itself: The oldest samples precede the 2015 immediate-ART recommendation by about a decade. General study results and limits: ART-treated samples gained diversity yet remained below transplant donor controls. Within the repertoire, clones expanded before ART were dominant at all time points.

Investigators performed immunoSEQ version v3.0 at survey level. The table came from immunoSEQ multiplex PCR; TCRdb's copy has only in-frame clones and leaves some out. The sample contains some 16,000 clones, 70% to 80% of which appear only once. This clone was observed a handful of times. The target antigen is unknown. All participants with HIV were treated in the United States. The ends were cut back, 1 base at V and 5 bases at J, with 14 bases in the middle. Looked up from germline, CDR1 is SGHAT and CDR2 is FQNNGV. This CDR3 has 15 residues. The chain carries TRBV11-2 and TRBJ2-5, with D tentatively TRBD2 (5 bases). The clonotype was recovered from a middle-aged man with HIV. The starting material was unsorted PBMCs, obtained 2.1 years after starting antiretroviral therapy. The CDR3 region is CASSLVRVTKETQYF. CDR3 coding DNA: TGTGCCAGCAGCTTAGTGAGGGTAACGAAGGAGACCCAGTACTTC.